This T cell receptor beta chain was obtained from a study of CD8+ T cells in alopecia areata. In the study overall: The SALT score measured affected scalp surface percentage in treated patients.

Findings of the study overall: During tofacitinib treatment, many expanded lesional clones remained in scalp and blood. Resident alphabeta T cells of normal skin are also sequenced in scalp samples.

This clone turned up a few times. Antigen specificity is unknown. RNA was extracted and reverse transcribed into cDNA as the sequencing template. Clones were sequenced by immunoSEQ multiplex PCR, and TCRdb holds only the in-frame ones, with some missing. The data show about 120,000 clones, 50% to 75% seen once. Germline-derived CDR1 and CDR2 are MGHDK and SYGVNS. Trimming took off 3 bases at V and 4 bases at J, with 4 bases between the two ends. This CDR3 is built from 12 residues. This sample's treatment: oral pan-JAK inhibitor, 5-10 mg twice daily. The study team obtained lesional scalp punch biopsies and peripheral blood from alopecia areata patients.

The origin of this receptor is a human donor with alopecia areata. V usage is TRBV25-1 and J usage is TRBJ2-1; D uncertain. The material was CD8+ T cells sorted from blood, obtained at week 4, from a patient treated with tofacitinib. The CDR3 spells CASSDRYNEQFF. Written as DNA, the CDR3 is TGTGCCAGCAGTGATCGGTACAATGAGCAGTTCTTC.